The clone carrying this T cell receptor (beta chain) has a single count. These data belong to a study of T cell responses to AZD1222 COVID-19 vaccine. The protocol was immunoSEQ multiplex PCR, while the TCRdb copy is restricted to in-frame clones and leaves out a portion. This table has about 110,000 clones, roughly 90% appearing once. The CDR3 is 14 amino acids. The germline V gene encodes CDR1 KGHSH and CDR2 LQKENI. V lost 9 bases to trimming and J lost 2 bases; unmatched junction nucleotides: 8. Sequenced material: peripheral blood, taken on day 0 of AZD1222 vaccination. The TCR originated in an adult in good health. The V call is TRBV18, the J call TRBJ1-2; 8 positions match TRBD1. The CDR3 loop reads CASREGQGNYGYTF. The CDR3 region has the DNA TGTGCCAGTCGGGAAGGACAGGGAAACTATGGCTACACCTTC.